What follows is one TCR beta chain and its context. Assay: immunoSEQ multiplex PCR; the TCRdb copy retains only in-frame clones and omits some. The data show about 160,000 clones, roughly nine tenths seen once. V gave up 0 bases and J gave up 0 bases, with 12 bases separating them. CDR1 is MGHRA, CDR2 YSYEKL, per germline. CDR3 size: 17 residues. The sample originates from a study of T cell responses to AZD1222 COVID-19 vaccine. Sequences were derived from peripheral blood, sampled 28 days after the second AZD1222 dose. The source of this sequence is an adult who received the AZD1222 COVID-19 vaccine. V gene TRBV4-1 combines with J gene TRBJ2-1; no reliable D call. The CDR3 spells CASSQETGPSSYNEQFF. CDR3 DNA: TGCGCCAGCAGCCAAGAAACGGGCCCCAGCTCCTACAATGAGCAGTTCTTC.